A selection of T cell receptor beta chains follows, all from one sample in a study of blood T cells in healthy people across ages. TCRdb fed the 5' RACE reads into MiXCR, producing one record per CDR3 protein. The table has 550,000 to 800,000 distinct CDR3 sequences, around 21% seen once. Sequencing was carried out using blood. The source of these receptors is a man between 65 and 80 years old in good health. Each CDR3 is given with its conserved first and last residue. D genes are given only for firm matches. Some rows have no size entry. The others give once, few or many, or a class for an expanded clone.

abundance	v_gene	d_gene	j_gene	CDR3aa	CDR3nt
-	TRBV4-2	TRBD2	TRBJ2-7	CASSQEAGTNSYEQYF	TGTGCCAGCAGCCAAGAGGCCGGGACTAACTCCTACGAGCAGTACTTC
-	TRBV6-2/TRBV6-3	-	TRBJ2-7	CASSLPDEQYF	TGTGCCAGCAGCCTCCCCGACGAGCAGTACTTC
few	TRBV18	TRBD2	TRBJ2-3	CASSPAGSGSPTQYF	TGTGCCAGCTCACCGGCGGGTAGCGGGAGTCCCACGCAGTATTTT
many	TRBV5-1	-	TRBJ2-7	CASSLGLEYEQYF	TGCGCCAGCAGCTTGGGACTAGAGTACGAGCAGTACTTC
-	TRBV20-1	-	TRBJ2-5	CSAPLLGVGVQYF	TGCAGTGCCCCCCTCCTTGGGGTAGGGGTCCAGTACTTC
few	TRBV9	-	TRBJ2-5	CASSVDRSSTETQYF	TGTGCCAGCAGCGTTGACAGGTCCTCTACGGAGACCCAGTACTTC
many	TRBV6-5	-	TRBJ1-1	CASSYGRVKSRLGVTEAFF	TGTGCCAGCAGTTACGGCAGGGTAAAATCAAGGTTGGGTGTCACTGAAGCTTTCTTT
few	TRBV29-1	TRBD2	TRBJ2-1	CSVAGLAGRTYNEQFF	TGCAGCGTTGCCGGACTAGCGGGACGAACCTACAATGAGCAGTTCTTC
-	TRBV14	TRBD1	TRBJ2-5	CASSPATGSWGETQYF	TGTGCCAGCAGCCCGGCGACAGGGTCTTGGGGAGAGACCCAGTACTTC
-	TRBV5-1	-	TRBJ2-5	CASSLLDTILQETQYF	TGCGCCAGCAGCTTGTTGGACACTATACTCCAAGAGACCCAGTACTTC
-	TRBV7-9	-	TRBJ2-3	CASSLARDTDTQYF	TGTGCCAGCAGCTTAGCTCGTGATACGGATACGCAGTATTTT
many	TRBV14	-	TRBJ2-7	CASSQEVGVGEQYF	TGTGCCAGCAGCCAAGAAGTAGGGGTGGGCGAGCAGTACTTC
-	TRBV7-2	-	TRBJ2-1	CASSPVGDYNEQFF	TGTGCCAGCAGCCCCGTCGGGGACTACAATGAGCAGTTCTTC
-	TRBV20-1	-	TRBJ2-5	CSAHAWGPSIQETQYF	TGCAGTGCGCACGCCTGGGGCCCGAGCATTCAAGAGACCCAGTACTTC
-	TRBV29-1	-	TRBJ2-7	CSVETGLVSYEQYF	TGCAGCGTCGAAACGGGCCTCGTCTCCTACGAGCAGTACTTC
-	TRBV27	TRBD2	TRBJ2-5	CASSISGGKETQYF	TGTGCCAGCAGTATTAGCGGGGGAAAAGAGACCCAGTACTTC
many	TRBV29-1	-	TRBJ2-5	CSVGAGHQETQYF	TGCAGCGTTGGAGCGGGACATCAAGAGACCCAGTACTTC
many	TRBV28	-	TRBJ2-7	CASSGDRNPYEQYF	TGTGCCAGCAGTGGGGACCGAAATCCCTACGAGCAGTACTTC
few	TRBV11-2	-	TRBJ2-3	CASSLRGSEPTDTQYF	TGTGCCAGCAGCTTGAGAGGGAGCGAACCCACAGATACACAGTATTTT
-	TRBV28	-	TRBJ2-3	CASSLGERSTDTQYF	TGTGCCAGCAGTCTCGGGGAGCGGAGCACAGATACGCAGTATTTT
-	TRBV6-2/TRBV6-3	TRBD1	TRBJ1-2	CASSGPGQGRHGYTF	TGTGCCAGCAGTGGTCCGGGACAGGGACGTCATGGCTACACCTTC
few	TRBV7-2	TRBD1	TRBJ1-4	CASRPGTGGTLPTEKLFF	TGTGCCAGCAGACCAGGGACAGGGGGCACGTTACCTACTGAAAAACTGTTTTTT
-	TRBV9	-	TRBJ2-5	CASSWGEQETQYF	TGTGCCAGCAGCTGGGGGGAGCAAGAGACCCAGTACTTC
few	TRBV7-9	-	TRBJ1-2	CASSLLQGGYGYTF	TGTGCCAGCAGCTTACTACAGGGTGGCTATGGCTACACCTTC
-	TRBV10-3	-	TRBJ2-3	CAISRTESTDTQYF	TGTGCCATCAGCAGGACAGAGAGCACAGATACGCAGTATTTT
-	TRBV7-9	-	TRBJ2-3	CASSPPRRPDTQYF	TGTGCCAGCAGCCCTCCTCGGCGCCCAGATACGCAGTATTTT
-	TRBV11-2	TRBD1	TRBJ1-4	CASSLEGGAVVEKLFF	TGTGCCAGCAGCTTAGAAGGGGGCGCAGTGGTTGAAAAACTGTTTTTT
-	TRBV5-1	-	TRBJ1-1	CASSLVDLGGNTEAFF	TGCGCCAGCAGCTTGGTCGACCTTGGGGGGAACACTGAAGCTTTCTTT
few	TRBV7-9	-	TRBJ2-7	CASSSGLFSYEQYF	TGTGCCAGCAGCTCCGGACTATTTTCCTACGAGCAGTACTTC
few	TRBV6-1	-	TRBJ1-1	CASSTQGVVTEAFF	TGTGCCAGCAGTACACAGGGAGTTGTCACTGAAGCTTTCTTT
-	TRBV4-3	-	TRBJ1-1	CASSQQGLNTEAFF	TGCGCCAGCAGCCAACAGGGGCTCAACACTGAAGCTTTCTTT
-	TRBV2	TRBD1	TRBJ2-7	CASSDPPGQGSSEQYF	TGTGCCAGCAGCGACCCCCCGGGACAGGGGTCTTCCGAGCAGTACTTC
-	TRBV20-1	TRBD1	TRBJ2-3	CSARDPRQGSTDTQYF	TGCAGTGCTAGAGATCCCCGACAGGGGAGCACAGATACGCAGTATTTT
-	TRBV7-9	TRBD2	TRBJ2-1	CASSPQRASGSNEQFF	TGTGCCAGCAGCCCGCAAAGGGCTAGCGGGAGTAATGAGCAGTTCTTC
-	TRBV9	-	TRBJ1-1	CASSVGPPGGTNYGSAFF	TGCGCCAGCAGCGTAGGACCCCCCGGAGGGACAAACTATGGTTCGGCTTTCTTT
-	TRBV21-1	-	TRBJ2-5	CASSNGRVAGGNEQFF	-
-	TRBV10-3	-	TRBJ2-2	CAISESNIGNTGELFF	TGTGCCATCAGTGAGTCGAATATTGGGAACACCGGGGAGCTGTTTTTT
-	TRBV7-9	-	TRBJ1-2	CAISAGSDHGYTF	TGTGCCATCTCTGCAGGCTCCGATCATGGCTACACCTTC
-	TRBV6-5	-	TRBJ2-7	CASSYSSQLLTYEQYF	TGTGCCAGCAGTTACTCGTCTCAACTACTGACCTACGAGCAGTACTTC
-	TRBV7-8	-	TRBJ2-1	CASSSPDHYNEQFF	TGTGCCAGCAGCTCCCCGGACCATTACAATGAGCAGTTCTTC